These 11 T cell receptor beta chains were all obtained from the same sample, sequenced in a study of T-cell reconstitution after alpha-beta-depleted transplantation in children. For TCRbeta, the library was prepared with unique molecular identifiers. TCRdb reprocessed the PCR reads with MiXCR, giving one entry per CDR3 protein. In the table there are 550,000 to 600,000 distinct CDR3 sequences, 23% of which are singletons. The source material was PBMCs, mostly from graft donor cells, sampled 360 days after TCRalphabeta/CD19-depleted stem cell transplant. All receptors come from a boy under two years old who had a stem cell transplant for acute myeloid leukemia, so the T cells may come from the graft donor.

A few counts support this clonotype. V usage is TRBV11-2 and J usage is TRBJ2-3, with 11 positions matching TRBD2. This CDR3 is 18 amino acids long. The ends lost 2 bases at V and 0 bases at J; junction bases unmatched: 7. Germline V gives CDR1 SGHAT, CDR2 FQNNGV. The CDR3 is CASSLRVAGGDSTDTQYF. The CDR3 DNA sequence: TGTGCCAGCAGCTTAAGGGTAGCGGGGGGGGATAGCACAGATACGCAGTATTTT.

This clonotype was seen a few times. A read error is possible here, since a much larger clone lies one base away. The chain is built from TRBV29-1 and TRBJ1-1, with TRBD1 matching over 8 bases. The J segment lost 2 bases and the V segment lost 5 bases, leaving 4 bases of the junction unmatched. The CDR3 consists of 13 residues. The germline V gene encodes CDR1 SQVTM and CDR2 ANQGSEA. The CDR3 sequence is CSVSTGGNTEAFF. The CDR3 nucleotides are TGCAGCGTTTCTACAGGGGGTAACACTGAAGCTTTCTTT.

This clonotype occurred many times. This rearrangement joins TRBV20-1 to TRBJ2-1; D gene unclear. V was shortened by 1 base and J by 8 bases, with 9 bases between the two germline ends. The germline gives CDR1 DFQATT, CDR2 SNEGSKA (reference sequence). The CDR3 runs 12 residues. CDR3 loop: CSARAHSHEQFF. As DNA, the CDR3 is TGCAGTGCTAGAGCCCACTCTCATGAGCAGTTCTTC.

J is TRBJ2-3 and V is TRBV7-2; TRBD1 might be the D (6 bases). V lost 5 bases and J lost 0, with 15 bases in between. The CDR3 extends over 16 amino acids. Germline CDR1 is SGHTA and CDR2 is FQGNSA. The DNA for the CDR3 is TGTGCCAGCAGCGAATTCAGGGGCACTAGCACAGATACGCAGTATTTT. Protein: CASSEFRGTSTDTQYF.

The chain has TRBV28 and TRBJ2-7; no firm D call. The CDR3 extends over 12 amino acids. CDR1 and CDR2 (germline): MDHEN, SYDVKM. Trimming pared 4 bases from V and 2 bases from J, leaving 6 bases between. The CDR3 DNA sequence: TGTGCCAGCAGTTCCCAAACCTACGAGCAGTACGTC. Translating gives CASSSQTYEQYV.

This clonotype was found many times. The chain combines TRBV12-3 or TRBV12-4 with TRBJ2-7; D is undetermined. The CDR3 has 12 amino acids. V was clipped by 6 bases and J by 4 bases, with 10 bases between them. The CDR3 here is CASSRGSYEQYF. The CDR3 nucleotides read TGTGCCAGCAGCCGAGGTAGTTACGAGCAGTACTTC.

J is TRBJ1-6 and V is TRBV12-3 or TRBV12-4, with D maybe TRBD1 (5 bases). V shed 6 bases and J shed 1 base, with 13 bases lying between them. The length of the CDR3 is 16 residues. Here the CDR3 reads CASSLRELSYNSPLHF. In nucleotides, the CDR3 is TGTGCCAGCAGCCTCAGGGAACTGTCCTATAATTCACCCCTCCACTTT.

This clonotype was detected ten times or more. In DNA form, the CDR3 reads TGTGCCAGCAGTGAATATTTCGGCAATGAGCAGTTCTTC. Encoded protein: CASSEYFGNEQFF. V gene TRBV25-1 combines with J gene TRBJ2-1; D call uncertain. Germline V gene sequence: CDR1 MGHDK, CDR2 SYGVNS. The CDR3 has 13 amino acids. The V gene lost 0 bases and the J gene lost 6 bases, with 6 bases spanning the gap.

V is TRBV25-1 and J is TRBJ2-1; 11 bases are a match to TRBD2. J was trimmed by 6 bases and V by 3 bases; bases with no gene match: 7. The germline V gene encodes CDR1 MGHDK and CDR2 SYGVNS. This CDR3 spans 16 amino acids. CDR3 DNA sequence: TGTGCCAGCAGTGACCTCCAGACTAGCGGGATCAATGAGCAGTTCTTC. Encoded protein: CASSDLQTSGINEQFF.

This chain links TRBV6-1 with TRBJ2-7; 11 bases are shared with TRBD2. V trimming: 6 bases; J trimming: 4 bases; junction bases outside the gene matches: 5. The germline CDR1 and CDR2 sequences are MNHNS and SASEGT. This CDR3 region has 14 residues. As DNA, the CDR3 is TGTGCCAGCAGGCCTTTAGCGGGGGGGTACGAGCAGTACGTC. Amino acids: CASRPLAGGYEQYV.

The chain combines TRBV5-1 with TRBJ2-1; D uncertain. Germline-derived CDR1 and CDR2 are SGHRS and YFSETQ. The CDR3 spans 16 residues. V gave up 0 bases and J gave up 4 bases, with 14 bases separating them. Here the CDR3 reads CASSLDPTGRYNEQFF. The DNA of the CDR3 is TGCGCCAGCAGCTTGGACCCCACCGGACGGTACAATGAGCAGTTCTTC.